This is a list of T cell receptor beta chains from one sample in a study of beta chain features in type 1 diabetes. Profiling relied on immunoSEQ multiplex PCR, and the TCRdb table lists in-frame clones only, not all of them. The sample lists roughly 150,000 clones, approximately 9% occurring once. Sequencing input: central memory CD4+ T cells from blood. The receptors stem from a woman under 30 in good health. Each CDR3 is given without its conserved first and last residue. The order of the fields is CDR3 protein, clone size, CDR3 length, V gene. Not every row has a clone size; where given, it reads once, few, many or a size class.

SVGQGTRNGYT | . | 11 | TRBV29-1
AWSVGTGYPQSNQPQH | . | 16 | TRBV30
ASHTGANVLT | few | 10 | TRBV5-4
ASSLLTKLDTEAF | few | 13 | TRBV5-6
ASSATGDLNIQY | . | 12 | TRBV2
ASRVSGGGTDTQY | few | 13 | TRBV5-6
AWSVATGNYEQY | few | 12 | TRBV30
ASSSRTSGSGETQY | . | 14 | TRBV5-1
AITRDSVRDTQY | . | 12 | TRBV10-3
ASSWGQGNEQF | few | 11 | TRBV5-1
ASSLGTRGSNNEQF | few | 14 | TRBV5-4
ASSIQTGRRNTEAF | . | 14 | TRBV7-2
ASSFGRGNTEAF | few | 12 | TRBV11-1
ASSLTGQGFNQPQH | few | 14 | TRBV5-8
ARTGKLRYT | few | 9 | TRBV2
ASSPQASGGSTDTQY | few | 15 | TRBV11-2
ATRTDLNTEAF | . | 11 | TRBV10-3
AGGGLAGVGETQY | . | 13 | TRBV30
ASNYIQGNYGYT | . | 12 | TRBV6-1
ASSPAGTEAF | . | 10 | TRBV11-1
AFLRQMEKETQY | few | 12 | TRBV30
ASTLDSRYGYT | few | 11 | TRBV6-1
ASSSVTSGIGEQY | . | 13 | TRBV5-1
AWSGTGDQPQH | few | 11 | TRBV30
ASSQDAATREKLF | few | 13 | TRBV4-1
ASISTGGRYGYT | . | 12 | TRBV6-5
ASSQRDRLSNTEAF | . | 14 | TRBV14
ASSSFRQGGQY | few | 11 | TRBV7-2
SATYPETQY | . | 9 | TRBV20-1
ASSLGRGQPQH | . | 11 | TRBV7-2
ASSEQGYTNTGELF | . | 14 | TRBV6-1
ASSQGSGSGANVLT | few | 14 | TRBV4-2
ASSTPTGKGQPQH | . | 13 | TRBV21-1
AWSYQVKSYEQY | few | 12 | TRBV30
ASRPGQGGTGELF | . | 13 | TRBV2
ASSLASGAILDTQY | few | 14 | TRBV11-2
ASSGGPGGFTDTQY | . | 14 | TRBV7-2
ASSSDRGGEQY | few | 11 | TRBV11-1
ASSPQVTGGATQY | . | 13 | TRBV5-1
ATSRDLAGVGEQY | few | 13 | TRBV15
ASSLTPTGENEKLF | . | 14 | TRBV5-1
ASSFEGRHEQF | . | 11 | TRBV7-9
ASSRDYRAEAF | few | 11 | TRBV4-1
ASSRFDSSQETQY | many | 13 | TRBV7-9
ASSLSIGSGRAGFYEQY | few | 17 | TRBV27
ASSRDRLGEAF | few | 11 | TRBV4-3
ASSLGTGSDYGYT | . | 13 | TRBV7-9
ASSGDFQSRTEAF | . | 13 | TRBV4-1
ASSPTSGGLNIQY | . | 13 | TRBV18
SGGESGNTIY | . | 10 | TRBV29-1
ASSLRDLRDTQY | . | 12 | TRBV19
ASSSGDNSGANVLT | . | 14 | TRBV5-1
ASSLDGNEQF | few | 10 | TRBV2
ASSLLGPNTEAF | . | 12 | TRBV5-4